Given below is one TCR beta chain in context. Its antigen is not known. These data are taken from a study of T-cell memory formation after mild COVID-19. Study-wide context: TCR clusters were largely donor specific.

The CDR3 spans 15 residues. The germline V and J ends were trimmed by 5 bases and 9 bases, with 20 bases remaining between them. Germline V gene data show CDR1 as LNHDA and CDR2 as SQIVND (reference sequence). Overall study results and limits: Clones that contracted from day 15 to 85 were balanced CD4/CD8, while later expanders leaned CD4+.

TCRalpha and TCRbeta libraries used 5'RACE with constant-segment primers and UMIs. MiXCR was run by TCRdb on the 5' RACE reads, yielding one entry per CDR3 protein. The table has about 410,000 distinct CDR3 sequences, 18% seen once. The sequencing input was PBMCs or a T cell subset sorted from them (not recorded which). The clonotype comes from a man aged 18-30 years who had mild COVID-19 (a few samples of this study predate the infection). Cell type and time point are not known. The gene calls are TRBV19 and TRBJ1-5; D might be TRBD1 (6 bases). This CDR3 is CASSGSGTLGRPQHF. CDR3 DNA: TGTGCCAGTAGTGGGTCCGGGACACTCGGCCGGCCCCAGCATTTT.